These T cell receptor beta chains were read from a single sample in a study of CD8 T cells in ankylosing spondylitis. From the 5' RACE reads, TCRdb called clonotypes with MiXCR, one entry per CDR3 protein. The table has about 390,000 distinct CDR3 sequences, approximately 20% seen once. The sequenced sample was blood, either unsorted or a sorted T cell fraction (not recorded which). These receptors came from a male donor with ankylosing spondylitis. The CDR3 runs from the conserved cysteine through the conserved F or W. Fields, in order: V gene, D gene, J gene, clone size, CDR3 DNA, CDR3 protein. A D gene is named only where the DNA matches it firmly. The size of a clone is reported for some rows only, either as once, few or many, or as a class for expanded clones.

V gene: TRBV9; D gene: -; J gene: TRBJ2-6; clone size: few; CDR3 DNA: TGTGCCAGCAGCATATATGGGGCCAACGTCCTGACTTTC; CDR3 protein: CASSIYGANVLTF
V gene: TRBV12-3/TRBV12-4; D gene: TRBD2; J gene: TRBJ2-2; clone size: many; CDR3 DNA: TGTGCCAGCAGTTTACTAGCGGGAAACACCGGGGAGCTGTTTTTT; CDR3 protein: CASSLLAGNTGELFF
V gene: TRBV9; D gene: TRBD2; J gene: TRBJ2-1; clone size: once; CDR3 DNA: TGTGCCAGCAGCGTAGACGGGAGGGCAGGTGAGCAGTTCTTC; CDR3 protein: CASSVDGRAGEQFF
V gene: TRBV7-6; D gene: -; J gene: TRBJ1-1; clone size: -; CDR3 DNA: TGTGCCAGCAGCTCGCTGACAGGAGGGAACACTGAAGCTTTCTTT; CDR3 protein: CASSSLTGGNTEAFF
V gene: TRBV7-6; D gene: -; J gene: TRBJ2-1; clone size: -; CDR3 DNA: TGTGCCAGCAGTTACGGAGCTGGAACAGCTTTATTTAATGAGCAGTTCTTC; CDR3 protein: CASSYGAGTALFNEQFF
V gene: TRBV15; D gene: -; J gene: TRBJ1-5; clone size: once; CDR3 DNA: TGTGCCACCAGCACCTTACAACAGGGTTTTAATCAGCCCCAGCATTTT; CDR3 protein: CATSTLQQGFNQPQHF
V gene: TRBV5-1; D gene: -; J gene: TRBJ2-1; clone size: few; CDR3 DNA: TGCGCCAGCAGCTTGGACTCCCTTAATGAGCAGTTCTTC; CDR3 protein: CASSLDSLNEQFF
V gene: TRBV7-2; D gene: -; J gene: TRBJ1-1; clone size: -; CDR3 DNA: TGTGCCAGCAGCCGCGGTTGGAGGCGGGGCACTGAAGCTTTCTTT; CDR3 protein: CASSRGWRRGTEAFF
V gene: TRBV6-5; D gene: -; J gene: TRBJ1-3; clone size: once; CDR3 DNA: TGTGCCAGCAGTTTGGGTATGCTTTCTGGAAACACCATATATTTT; CDR3 protein: CASSLGMLSGNTIYF
V gene: TRBV13; D gene: -; J gene: TRBJ2-7; clone size: few; CDR3 DNA: TGTGCCAGCATGCGCGGGGTCCAGTCGTACGAGCAGTACTTC; CDR3 protein: CASMRGVQSYEQYF
V gene: TRBV2; D gene: -; J gene: TRBJ1-6; clone size: few; CDR3 DNA: TGTGCCAGCGATGGGACTGATACACCCCTCCACTTT; CDR3 protein: CASDGTDTPLHF
V gene: TRBV12-3/TRBV12-4; D gene: TRBD2; J gene: TRBJ2-3; clone size: -; CDR3 DNA: TGTGCCAGCAGTCCGGGGACTAGCGGGATTCTAGATACGCAGTATTTT; CDR3 protein: CASSPGTSGILDTQYF
V gene: TRBV19; D gene: TRBD1; J gene: TRBJ1-5; clone size: -; CDR3 DNA: TGTGCCAGTAGTATCGACAGGGGAACCGAGCCCCAGCATTTT; CDR3 protein: CASSIDRGTEPQHF
V gene: TRBV7-8; D gene: TRBD2; J gene: TRBJ2-3; clone size: -; CDR3 DNA: TGTGCCAGCAGCGGCCGGACTAGCGGGAGAGATACGCAGTATTTT; CDR3 protein: CASSGRTSGRDTQYF
V gene: TRBV10-3; D gene: TRBD2; J gene: TRBJ2-2; clone size: -; CDR3 DNA: TGTGCCATCCGGGGAGGGAACGCCGGGGAGCTGTTTTTT; CDR3 protein: CAIRGGNAGELFF
V gene: TRBV2; D gene: -; J gene: TRBJ2-7; clone size: -; CDR3 DNA: TGTGCCAGCTTTAAGGGGGGGCAGAGCTCCTACGAGCAGTACTTC; CDR3 protein: CASFKGGQSSYEQYF
V gene: TRBV20-1; D gene: -; J gene: TRBJ1-1; clone size: -; CDR3 DNA: TGCAGTGCTAGAGATCGGACAGTAGTGGGTACTGAAGCTTTCTTT; CDR3 protein: CSARDRTVVGTEAFF
V gene: TRBV29-1; D gene: -; J gene: TRBJ1-1; clone size: many; CDR3 DNA: TGCAGCGTTGGATCGGGTCCTGGCACTGAAGCTTTCTTT; CDR3 protein: CSVGSGPGTEAFF
V gene: TRBV19; D gene: -; J gene: TRBJ2-2; clone size: once; CDR3 DNA: TGTGCCAGTAGTAGCCCGGGGCTACCCGGGGAGCTGTTTTTT; CDR3 protein: CASSSPGLPGELFF
V gene: TRBV12-3/TRBV12-4; D gene: -; J gene: TRBJ2-6; clone size: few; CDR3 DNA: TGTGCCAGCAGTTTCGGAGCCAACTCTGGGGCCAACGTCCTGACTTTC; CDR3 protein: CASSFGANSGANVLTF
V gene: TRBV12-3/TRBV12-4; D gene: TRBD1; J gene: TRBJ1-5; clone size: many; CDR3 DNA: TGTGCCAGCAGTTTAAGAGGGGGCGCCCCTAGCAATCAGCCCCAGCATTTT; CDR3 protein: CASSLRGGAPSNQPQHF
V gene: TRBV20-1; D gene: -; J gene: TRBJ1-1; clone size: few; CDR3 DNA: TGCAGTGCGGGGGGAGTCCCCCACACTGAAGCTTTCTTT; CDR3 protein: CSAGGVPHTEAFF
V gene: TRBV11-3; D gene: -; J gene: TRBJ2-1; clone size: few; CDR3 DNA: TGTGCCAGCAGCTTAATGGCAGGGTACAATGAGCAGTTCTTC; CDR3 protein: CASSLMAGYNEQFF
V gene: TRBV10-3; D gene: -; J gene: TRBJ2-3; clone size: -; CDR3 DNA: TGTGCCATCAGCGCCGCAGATACGCAGTATTTT; CDR3 protein: CAISAADTQYF
V gene: TRBV4-2; D gene: -; J gene: TRBJ1-1; clone size: -; CDR3 DNA: TGTGCCAGCAGCCAAGATTGGGGCTACACTGAAGCTTTCTTT; CDR3 protein: CASSQDWGYTEAFF
V gene: TRBV5-4; D gene: TRBD2; J gene: TRBJ2-7; clone size: few; CDR3 DNA: TGTGCCAGCAGCTTGGCGGTGCGGGAGAGGGAGCAGTACTTC; CDR3 protein: CASSLAVREREQYF
V gene: TRBV6-2/TRBV6-3; D gene: -; J gene: TRBJ2-2; clone size: -; CDR3 DNA: TGTGCCAGCACCCACGGATGGCAGGGGAACACCGGGGAGCTGTTTTTT; CDR3 protein: CASTHGWQGNTGELFF
V gene: TRBV4-2; D gene: TRBD1; J gene: TRBJ2-1; clone size: few; CDR3 DNA: TGTGCCAGCAGCCCCCGGGGACAGGGAGAGTCGAGGCTCTACAATGAGCAGTTCTTC; CDR3 protein: CASSPRGQGESRLYNEQFF
V gene: TRBV5-1; D gene: -; J gene: TRBJ2-7; clone size: -; CDR3 DNA: TGCGCCAGCAGCTTGGGCCCCTTACCTCGCTACGAGCAGTACTTC; CDR3 protein: CASSLGPLPRYEQYF
V gene: TRBV28; D gene: -; J gene: TRBJ1-2; clone size: -; CDR3 DNA: TGTGCCAGCAGCCCTCCACCGTCTGGCTACACCTTC; CDR3 protein: CASSPPPSGYTF
V gene: TRBV7-2; D gene: -; J gene: TRBJ2-2; clone size: -; CDR3 DNA: TGTGCCAGCAGCTTAGTGACAGACCCCCGGACCGGGGAGCTGTTTTTT; CDR3 protein: CASSLVTDPRTGELFF
V gene: TRBV9; D gene: -; J gene: TRBJ1-1; clone size: few; CDR3 DNA: TGTGCCAGCAGCGACCTGACAGCTTACACTGAAGCTTTCTTT; CDR3 protein: CASSDLTAYTEAFF
V gene: TRBV20-1; D gene: TRBD1; J gene: TRBJ2-7; clone size: -; CDR3 DNA: TGCAGTGCTTGGGGGGACAGGGACTACGAGCAGTACTTC; CDR3 protein: CSAWGDRDYEQYF
V gene: TRBV7-2; D gene: -; J gene: TRBJ2-7; clone size: -; CDR3 DNA: TGTGCCAGCAGCTTAGCCCGGACCCGAAGAGGCGGGCAGTACTTC; CDR3 protein: CASSLARTRRGGQYF
V gene: TRBV28; D gene: -; J gene: TRBJ2-1; clone size: few; CDR3 DNA: TGTGCCAGCAGCGTACCGGGAGCTGAGCAGTTCTTC; CDR3 protein: CASSVPGAEQFF
V gene: TRBV29-1; D gene: -; J gene: TRBJ1-4; clone size: many; CDR3 DNA: TGCAGCGTTGAGGCAGGTCTTAATGAAAAACTGTTTTTT; CDR3 protein: CSVEAGLNEKLFF
V gene: TRBV9; D gene: TRBD1; J gene: TRBJ1-1; clone size: few; CDR3 DNA: TGTGCCAGCAGCGTTTCAGGGGGCGGGGTGGGCACTGAAGCTTTCTTT; CDR3 protein: CASSVSGGGVGTEAFF